The present T cell receptor beta chain was sequenced within a study of radiation and T cells in renal cell carcinoma. Time point specified: blood 2 weeks post-SBRT. Treatment defined: 15 Gy SBRT to primary tumor, nephrectomy 4 weeks later. After SBRT, blood was collected at 2 and 4 weeks, plus baseline. Data came from immunoSEQ multiplex PCR; TCRdb stores just in-frame clones and leaves some out. Among 150,000 or so clones listed, roughly 87% were seen once. The CDR3 loop spans 14 amino acids. Germline V gives CDR1 MGHDK, CDR2 SYGVNS. Unmatched junction bases numbered 7, after V lost 3 bases and J lost 5 bases.

The chain recombines TRBV25-1 with TRBJ2-7; 7 bases agree with TRBD2. This sequence originates from a woman between 50 and 59 years old with renal cell carcinoma. Sequencing used blood, obtained from a patient whose treatment included radiotherapy and nephrectomy. The chain's CDR3 is CASSDPRSGNEQYF. In nucleotides, the CDR3 is TGTGCCAGCAGTGACCCTCGGAGCGGGAACGAGCAGTACTTC.